The 30 T cell receptor beta chains below come from one sample, sequenced in a study of T-cell reconstitution after alpha-beta-depleted transplantation in children. Unique molecular identifiers were incorporated during preparation of the TCRbeta library. TCRdb reanalysed the PCR reads using MiXCR and keeps one entry per CDR3 protein. The sample holds 380,000 or so distinct CDR3 sequences, about an eighth seen once. This specimen consisted of PBMCs, obtained from the stem cell graft. The source is a human donor who donated a stem cell graft to a child with Fanconi anemia.

The chain carries TRBV12-3 or TRBV12-4 and TRBJ2-5; 8 bases fit TRBD1. The CDR3 runs to 15 residues. The trim removed 0 bases at V and 4 bases at J, leaving 4 bases unmatched. CDR3 DNA: TGTGCCAGCAGTTTAGCCTCGGGACAGGTAGAGACCCAGTACTTC. As protein: CASSLASGQVETQYF.

This clonotype has at least ten counts. CDR3 loop: CASSLGPHGSSYNEQFF. CDR3 nucleotides: TGTGCCAGTAGTCTGGGGCCCCACGGTAGCTCCTACAATGAGCAGTTCTTC. The V call is TRBV19, the J call TRBJ2-1; D is perhaps TRBD1 (5 bases). V was clipped by 5 bases and J by 0 bases, with 17 bases between them. The germline V gene has CDR1 LNHDA and CDR2 SQIVND (reference sequence). The CDR3 length is 17 residues. The variable domain in full, completed from reference TRBV19 and TRBJ2-1, reads DGGITQSPKYLFRKEGQNVTLSCEQNLNHDAMYWYRQDPGQGLRLIYYSQIVNDFQKGDIAEGYSVSREKKESFPLTVTSAQKNPTAFYLCASSLGPHGSSYNEQFFGPGTRLTVL.

The chain uses TRBV24-1 and TRBJ2-7; TRBD1 is a possible D gene (5 bases). This CDR3 is built from 11 residues. The V gene's germline CDR1 is KGHDR and CDR2 SFDVKD. Trimming took 4 bases from V and 12 from J, leaving 12 bases between them. The CDR3 region has the DNA TGTGCCACCAGTGACGCCAGGGAATGGTACTTC. Its protein product is CATSDAREWYF.

V gene TRBV5-1 combines with J gene TRBJ2-5, with a tentative D call TRBD1 (6 bases). The CDR3 totals 15 residues. Germline V CDR1 and CDR2: SGHRS, YFSETQ. Trimming removed 3 bases at V and 5 bases at J, with 17 bases between. CDR3 residues: CASSSQKQGEETQYF. The DNA for the CDR3 is TGCGCCAGCAGCTCCCAAAAACAGGGCGAGGAGACCCAGTACTTC.

This chain links TRBV4-3 with TRBJ2-3, with D possibly being TRBD2 (5 bases). Germline V gives CDR1 LGHNA, CDR2 YSLEER. The CDR3 totals 16 residues. Trimming removed 0 bases from V and 5 bases from J, with 15 bases in between. CDR3 region: CASSQDMALGEDTQYF. CDR3 DNA: TGCGCCAGCAGCCAAGATATGGCACTCGGGGAAGATACGCAGTATTTT.

This clonotype appeared many times. The J gene is TRBJ1-1, the V gene TRBV5-1; D uncertain. The V gene's germline CDR1 is SGHRS and CDR2 YFSETQ. Trimming took off 0 bases at V and 0 bases at J, with 6 bases between the two ends. This CDR3 contains 14 residues. CDR3 sequence: CASSLDQMNTEAFF. DNA of the CDR3: TGCGCCAGCAGCTTGGATCAGATGAACACTGAAGCTTTCTTT.

This clonotype has a handful of counts. This chain links TRBV28 with TRBJ2-5; maybe TRBD2 (5 bases). Trimming took off 1 base at V and 7 bases at J, with 16 bases between the two ends. The V gene's germline CDR1 is MDHEN and CDR2 SYDVKM. This CDR3 contains 15 residues. The CDR3: CASSLLAARGWTQYF. Here the CDR3 DNA reads TGTGCCAGCAGTTTATTGGCGGCTCGGGGTTGGACCCAGTACTTC.

The V call is TRBV3-1, the J call TRBJ1-2; 7 bases map to TRBD1. The CDR3 extends over 14 amino acids. Germline V gene sequence: CDR1 LGHDT, CDR2 YNNKEL (reference sequence). The V gene end was trimmed by 3 bases and the J gene end by 4 bases; junction bases not matched to a gene: 5. Here the CDR3 reads CASSQGQTLYGYTF. DNA of the CDR3: TGTGCCAGCAGCCAGGGACAGACCCTCTATGGCTACACCTTC. Drawing the rest from reference TRBV3-1 and TRBJ1-2, the complete variable domain is DTAVSQTPKYLVTQMGNDKSIKCEQNLGHDTMYWYKQDSKKFLKIMFSYNNKELIINETVPNRFSPKSPDKAHLNLHINSLELGDSAVYFCASSQGQTLYGYTFGSGTRLTVV.

This clonotype has ten or more counts. The V call is TRBV5-5, the J call TRBJ2-1, with no clear D. This CDR3 is 14 amino acids long. Trimming took 4 bases from V and 7 from J, leaving 15 bases between them. Germline values: CDR1 SGHKS, CDR2 YYEKEE (reference sequence). The CDR3 sequence is CASSTLQVWNEQFF. Here the CDR3 DNA reads TGTGCCAGCAGCACCCTACAAGTTTGGAATGAGCAGTTCTTC.

This clonotype was detected many times. The chain carries TRBV9 and TRBJ1-2; unclear D gene. The CDR3 sequence is 15 residues long. Deletions cut 0 bases from V and 0 bases from J, with 9 bases between. Germline loops: CDR1 SGDLS, CDR2 YYNGEE. The DNA of the CDR3 is TGTGCCAGCAGCGTAGACGCCCTCTCTAACTATGGCTACACCTTC. Amino acid sequence: CASSVDALSNYGYTF.

The CDR3 loop is CASRRDREYGYTF. CDR3 DNA: TGCGCCAGCAGGAGGGACAGGGAGTATGGCTACACCTTC. The V call is TRBV10-2, the J call TRBJ1-2, with 9 bases lining up with TRBD1. Germline trimming cut 6 bases from V and 5 bases from J; bases unmatched to any gene: 4. This CDR3 contains 13 residues. Per the germline V gene, CDR1 is WSHSY and CDR2 is SAAADI.

Ten or more counts support this clonotype. This chain connects TRBV9 to TRBJ1-1, with D uncertain. The CDR3 is 16 residues long. Germline V gene lookup returns CDR1 SGDLS and CDR2 YYNGEE. V was cut by 0 bases and J by 1 base, with 13 bases left in between. The CDR3 loop is CASSVVDLISNTEAFF. DNA for the CDR3: TGTGCCAGCAGCGTAGTGGATTTAATCTCGAACACTGAAGCTTTCTTT.

This clonotype was seen ten or more times. CDR3 protein: CASSTSADTDTQYF. The CDR3 nucleotides are TGTGCCAGCAGTACTAGCGCAGACACAGATACGCAGTATTTT. The chain combines TRBV7-9 with TRBJ2-3; 7 bases are a match to TRBD2. Germline V lookup: CDR1 SEHNR, CDR2 FQNEAQ (reference sequence). The V and J ends lost 6 bases and 2 bases, in that order; junction bases with no gene match: 5. There are 14 residues in the CDR3.

The rearrangement links TRBV6-2 or TRBV6-3 to TRBJ2-3; either TRBD1 or TRBD2 may supply D (5 bases each). Trimming stripped 4 bases from V and 1 base from J, with 9 bases between. Germline values: CDR1 MNHEY, CDR2 SVGEGT. CDR3 length: 14 amino acids. The CDR3 coding sequence is TGTGCCAGCAGTTGGGGACCCGGCACAGATACGCAGTATTTT. Translated, it gives CASSWGPGTDTQYF.

The gene calls are TRBV5-1 and TRBJ1-2; D is unclear. Trimming left V 0 bases short and J 4 bases short, with 10 bases between. The CDR3 loop spans 14 amino acids. The V gene's germline CDR1 is SGHRS and CDR2 YFSETQ. The CDR3 bases are TGCGCCAGCAGCTTGGACAGTCTTGGCTATGGCTACACCTTC. Its protein product is CASSLDSLGYGYTF.

This clonotype was recorded at least ten times. This chain links TRBV25-1 with TRBJ2-1, with TRBD1 matching 10 bases. Germline V gene data show CDR1 as MGHDK and CDR2 as SYGVNS. The CDR3 extends over 15 amino acids. After removal of 6 bases from V and 9 bases from J, the junction contained 11 bases not matched to a gene. For the CDR3, the DNA is TGTGCCAGCAGCCTCCTCGGGACAGGGGCGAGTGAGCAGTTCTTC. This sequence encodes CASSLLGTGASEQFF.

This clonotype was seen many times. The chain has TRBV9 and TRBJ2-5, with TRBD2 as a possible D gene (6 bases). The CDR3 is made up of 14 amino acids. Germline loops: CDR1 SGDLS, CDR2 YYNGEE. The V and J ends lost 4 bases and 2 bases respectively, with 12 bases between them. Here the CDR3 reads CASSPGTLQETQYF. In DNA form, the CDR3 reads TGTGCCAGCAGCCCCGGGACTTTGCAAGAGACCCAGTACTTC.

This clonotype was detected a few times. The chain carries TRBV20-1 and TRBJ2-7; D is perhaps TRBD1 (5 bases). V was trimmed by 0 bases and J by 2 bases, leaving 11 bases between them. The CDR3 sequence is 14 residues long. CDR1 and CDR2 (germline): DFQATT, SNEGSKA (reference sequence). In DNA form, the CDR3 reads TGCAGTGCTAGAGATCTTAAGGGGACCTACGAGCAGTACGTC. Its translation is CSARDLKGTYEQYV.

V usage is TRBV7-8 and J usage is TRBJ1-5; TRBD1 matches 7 bases. CDR1 is SGHVS and CDR2 is FQNEAQ in the germline V gene. CDR3 length: 14 amino acids. The trim removed 4 bases at V and 5 bases at J, leaving 5 bases unmatched. CDR3 DNA: TGTGCCAGCAGCTGGAGACAGGGAGATCAGCCCCAGCATTTT. This translates into CASSWRQGDQPQHF.

This sequence joins TRBV24-1 and TRBJ2-3; D uncertain. Trimming removed 2 bases at V and 3 bases at J, with 11 bases between. The CDR3 contains 15 residues. Germline V gene data show CDR1 as KGHDR and CDR2 as SFDVKD. CDR3 sequence (DNA): TGTGCCACCAGTGATTCAGAAGTAACGACAGATACGCAGTATTTT. This gives the protein CATSDSEVTTDTQYF.

This clonotype was counted ten times or more. The chain recombines TRBV12-3 or TRBV12-4 with TRBJ2-2, with D tentatively TRBD2 (6 bases). This CDR3 comprises 16 residues. Trimming shortened V by 4 bases and J by 3 bases, and 15 bases separated the two germline ends. The CDR3 region has the DNA TGTGCCAGCAGTTCTAATTCGGGACTCTACACCGGGGAGCTGTTTTTT. Protein: CASSSNSGLYTGELFF.

V is TRBV10-3 and J is TRBJ1-5; the match to TRBD1 covers 8 bases. Per germline, CDR1 ENHRY and CDR2 SYGVKD. The V segment lost 0 bases and the J segment 7 bases; nucleotides outside the gene matches: 2. The CDR3 spans 14 residues. Here the CDR3 reads CAISESTGEQPQHF. CDR3 coding DNA: TGTGCCATCAGTGAGTCGACAGGGGAGCAGCCCCAGCATTTT.

Many counts were recorded for this clonotype. DNA of the CDR3: TGTGCCAGCAGTGACGTGGCGGGGGTTCCCAATGAGCAGTTCTTC. Encoded protein: CASSDVAGVPNEQFF. The genes are TRBV6-4 and TRBJ2-1; TRBD2 matches 7 bases. Germline-derived CDR1 and CDR2 are MRHNA and SNTAGT. The CDR3 extends over 15 amino acids. Trimming removed 2 bases from V and 6 bases from J; junction bases left unmatched: 7.

This clonotype has only a few counts. V and J are TRBV15 and TRBJ1-1; weak D call: TRBD1 (5 bases). The CDR3 totals 14 residues. V lost 0 bases and J 1 base, leaving 6 bases between the germline ends. Germline V gene lookup returns CDR1 LNHNV and CDR2 YYDKDF (reference sequence). CDR3 DNA sequence: TGTGCCACCAGCAGAGATGGGGCGAACACTGAAGCTTTCTTT. Its translation: CATSRDGANTEAFF.

In this sample, this clonotype turned up a few times. The gene calls are TRBV3-1 and TRBJ1-5, with D possibly TRBD1 on 5 matching bases. This CDR3 region has 13 residues. Germline V gives CDR1 LGHDT, CDR2 YNNKEL (reference sequence). Trimming removed 2 bases at V and 9 bases at J, with 11 bases between. The CDR3 DNA follows: TGTGCCAGCAGCCAATCAAGGGGAGGGCCCCAGCATTTT. Residues: CASSQSRGGPQHF.

J is TRBJ2-5 and V is TRBV20-1; D is unresolved. Germline CDR1 is DFQATT and CDR2 is SNEGSKA (reference sequence). The CDR3 sequence is 13 residues long. The V gene lost 3 bases and the J gene lost 1 base, with 9 bases spanning the gap. CDR3 nucleotide sequence: TGCAGTGCTAGCTGGGGATTCCAAGAGACCCAGTACTTC. Translated: CSASWGFQETQYF.

This clonotype was detected a few times. The chain couples TRBV5-1 to TRBJ2-1; TRBD1 is a possible D gene (6 bases). Germline values: CDR1 SGHRS, CDR2 YFSETQ. CDR3 length equals 14 residues. The ends were cut back, 7 bases at V and 9 bases at J, with 20 bases in the middle. The CDR3 DNA sequence: TGCGCCAGCCAGGGTACCCTAGGGGGTGGTGAGCAGTTCTTC. This gives the protein CASQGTLGGGEQFF. Full variable domain (rest looked up from reference TRBV5-1 and TRBJ2-1): KAGVTQTPRYLIKTRGQQVTLSCSPISGHRSVSWYQQTPGQGLQFLFEYFSETQRNKGNFPGRFSGRQFSNSRSEMNVSTLELGDSALYLCASQGTLGGGEQFFGPGTRLTVL.

The table lists this clonotype with a few counts. The V call is TRBV7-9, the J call TRBJ2-2, with TRBD1 matching over 7 bases. This CDR3 has 16 amino acids. Trimming took 10 bases from V and 0 from J; bases not matched to a gene: 11. CDR1 is SEHNR and CDR2 is FQNEAQ in the germline V gene (reference sequence). CDR3 protein: CAIPGQLVSNTGELFF. In nucleotides, the CDR3 is TGTGCCATACCGGGACAGCTTGTGTCGAACACCGGGGAGCTGTTTTTT.

The rearrangement links TRBV6-1 to TRBJ1-1; the D is unclear. This CDR3 spans 15 amino acids. Germline-derived CDR1 and CDR2 are MNHNS and SASEGT. Trimming removed 8 bases at V and 2 bases at J, with 18 bases between. The CDR3 loop reads CASAYGPRVNTEAFF. The CDR3 coding sequence is TGTGCCAGCGCATACGGACCGCGGGTTAACACTGAAGCTTTCTTT.

The chain links TRBV4-3 to TRBJ1-2, with 9 bases aligning to TRBD1. Germline CDR1 LGHNA, CDR2 YSLEER. Trimming cost V 0 bases and J 4 bases; bases outside gene matches: 6. This CDR3 is built from 16 residues. CDR3 in amino acids: CASSQDVTTGGYGYTF. In DNA form, the CDR3 reads TGCGCCAGCAGCCAAGATGTTACGACAGGGGGCTATGGCTACACCTTC.